The next 4 T cell receptor beta chains were all read from a single sample in a study of CD8 T cells in ankylosing spondylitis (dated by TCRdb to about 2017). Library preparation used 5' RACE. TCRdb lists the instrument as Illumina HiSeq 2500. TCRdb reprocessed the public reads (quality trimming at Q25 with fastp, clone calling with MiXCR) and kept in-frame beta chains. Rows are unified per CDR3 protein, each entry keeping the most common DNA and genes. The table for this sample lists 200,000 to 250,000 distinct CDR3 sequences; over 9.5% of them were counted only once. The ten biggest clones cover approximately 2.5% of the sample. Source material: blood, either unsorted or a sorted T cell fraction (not recorded which). These receptors all stem from a male donor with ankylosing spondylitis or in good health (not recorded which).

In its sample, this clonotype was seen a few times. The chain carries TRBV30 and TRBJ2-3; D uncertain. Germline CDR1 and CDR2: GTSNPN and SVGIG (reference sequence). Trimming took off 2 bases at V and 5 bases at J, with 14 bases between the two ends. The CDR3 runs 14 residues. The CDR3 protein is CAWSTGRVGDTQYF. The CDR3 DNA sequence: TGTGCCTGGAGTACCGGCCGGGTTGGAGATACGCAGTATTTT.

Many counts were recorded for this clonotype. The chain is built from TRBV20-1 and TRBJ1-1, with D tentatively TRBD1 (5 bases). Germline V gene lookup returns CDR1 DFQATT and CDR2 SNEGSKA (reference sequence). Deletions cut 3 bases from V and 3 bases from J, with 8 bases between. CDR3 length: 12 residues. The CDR3 is CSASWGYTEAFF. The CDR3, as DNA: TGCAGTGCTAGTTGGGGGTACACTGAAGCTTTCTTT.

This clonotype was recorded many times. The CDR3 sequence is CASSLEPAGGPIPQYF. CDR3 bases: TGCGCCAGCAGCTTGGAACCCGCGGGGGGTCCCATCCCGCAGTATTTT. The chain couples TRBV5-1 to TRBJ2-3; TRBD2 matches at 8 bases. Germline CDR1 is SGHRS and CDR2 is YFSETQ. The CDR3 length is 16 residues. After removal of 0 bases from V and 10 bases from J, the junction contained 13 bases not matched to a gene. Supplemented by reference TRBV5-1 and TRBJ2-3, the full variable domain reads KAGVTQTPRYLIKTRGQQVTLSCSPISGHRSVSWYQQTPGQGLQFLFEYFSETQRNKGNFPGRFSGRQFSNSRSEMNVSTLELGDSALYLCASSLEPAGGPIPQYFGPGTRLTVL.

Turning to this clonotype: At one of its ends the junction is not consistent with the germline gene, which may arise from a read error. The rearrangement joins TRBV7-2 to TRBJ2-3; D is perhaps TRBD2 (5 bases). In germline, CDR1 is SGHTA, CDR2 FQGNSA. This CDR3 spans 17 amino acids. CDR3 in amino acids: CANSLGTRGLSTDTQYF. The CDR3 DNA is TGTGCCAACAGCTTAGGTACCCGAGGGCTTAGCACAGATACGCAGTATTTT.